The 4 T cell receptor beta chains below were found in one sample sequenced in a study of T cells in Graves' hyperthyroidism and ophthalmopathy. There were TCR beta CDR3 regions amplified from RNA transcripts. First-round RT-PCR targeting the TCR CDR3 was performed with the HTBI primer set. TCRdb re-called the multiplex PCR reads with MiXCR, one entry per CDR3 protein. The sample lists 490,000 or so distinct CDR3 sequences; 46% were seen once. Input material: peripheral blood or thyroid tissue (not recorded which). These receptors originate from an adult woman with Graves' disease, either hyperthyroidism or ophthalmopathy (not recorded which).

The table lists this clonotype with many counts. The chain joins TRBV24-1 to TRBJ2-5; tentative D call: TRBD2 (5 bases). V lost 9 bases to trimming and J lost 3 bases, with 10 bases between them. Germline CDR1 KGHDR, CDR2 SFDVKD. The CDR3 sequence is 12 residues long. CDR3 nucleotides: TGTGCCACCGCCGGGGTAGAAGAGACCCAGTACTTC. Translation gives CATAGVEETQYF.

The table lists this clonotype with many counts. The chain joins TRBV15 to TRBJ2-7; weak D call: TRBD1 (5 bases). The CDR3 is 11 residues long. Germline V gene sequence: CDR1 LNHNV, CDR2 YYDKDF (reference sequence). V was shortened by 6 bases and J by 3 bases, with 6 bases between the two germline ends. In DNA, the CDR3 is TGTGCCACCAGTAGGGGCTACGAGCAGTACTTC. This codes for CATSRGYEQYF.

This clonotype came up a few times. V and J are TRBV19 and TRBJ1-5; a weak D match, TRBD1 (5 bases). The CDR3 has 15 residues. Trimming removed 9 bases at V and 0 bases at J, with 15 bases between. In germline, CDR1 is LNHDA, CDR2 SQIVND (reference sequence). The CDR3 reads CASTGGLYSNQPQHF. Written as DNA, the CDR3 is TGTGCCAGCACAGGAGGCCTTTATAGCAATCAGCCCCAGCATTTT.

With regard to this clonotype: The CDR3 ends on some other residue instead of the conserved phenylalanine or tryptophan, so this is likely a read error. The DNA is omitted, as the CDR3 cannot be located on it reliably, and the CDR3 follows TCRdb's listing. V usage is TRBV10-3 and J usage is TRBJ1-2; the D call in the table, TRBD1, was not verified against the DNA. The CDR3 spans 8 amino acids, including both terminal residues. Germline assignment: CDR1 ENHRY and CDR2 SYGVKD. CDR3 protein: CAISEGGV.